One sample yielded the 13 T cell receptor beta chains listed below, sequenced in a study of shared clonotypes between healthy human individuals. Generated by immunoSEQ multiplex PCR, the TCRdb table keeps only in-frame clones and is missing some. The sample includes more than 1.2 million clones, 97% to 99% of them seen just once. Sequenced: naive CD4+ T cells sorted from blood. Subset defined: CD45RA+ positively selected. Receptors originate from a man younger than 40 in good health.

The chain is built from TRBV11-2 and TRBJ1-1, with D possibly matching TRBD1 (5 bases). Germline V lookup: CDR1 SGHAT, CDR2 FQNNGV. The CDR3 has 17 residues. V dropped 5 bases and J dropped 0 bases, with 19 bases sitting between them. CDR3 nucleotide sequence: TGTGCCAGCAGCCCCCTGGGACCGCGAGGCATGAACACTGAAGCTTTCTTT. As protein: CASSPLGPRGMNTEAFF.

V and J are TRBV5-4 and TRBJ2-3; 13 bases match TRBD2. Germline V gives CDR1 SGHNT, CDR2 YYREEE (reference sequence). Trimming removed 2 bases from V and 5 bases from J; junction bases left unmatched: 5. The CDR3 loop spans 16 amino acids. Here the CDR3 DNA reads TGTGCCAGCAGCTTATTGGGACTAGCGGGAAAAGATACGCAGTATTTT. Protein sequence: CASSLLGLAGKDTQYF.

Worth noting for this clone: Other nucleotide sequences in the sample specify the same CDR3. The V call is TRBV29-1, the J call TRBJ2-7; 7 bases match TRBD1. This CDR3 region has 11 residues. Germline trimming cut 5 bases from V and 3 bases from J; bases unmatched to any gene: 1. CDR1 is SQVTM, CDR2 ANQGSEA, per germline. The CDR3 sequence: CSVTGDYEQYF. The CDR3 bases are TGCAGCGTTACAGGGGACTACGAGCAGTACTTC.

The chain has TRBV5-1 and TRBJ2-7; TRBD2 aligns across 9 bases. This CDR3 contains 16 residues. The J segment lost 1 base and the V segment lost 4 bases, leaving 9 bases of the junction unmatched. Per the germline V gene, CDR1 is SGHRS and CDR2 is YFSETQ. The CDR3 here is CASSPWASGVSYEQYF. The DNA for the CDR3 is TGCGCCAGCAGCCCTTGGGCTAGCGGGGTTTCCTACGAGCAGTACTTC.

The chain is built from TRBV5-1 and TRBJ2-3, with D perhaps matching TRBD1 (5 bases). Trimming removed 5 bases from V and 4 bases from J, with 23 bases in between. The CDR3 sequence is 17 residues long. The germline CDR1 and CDR2 sequences are SGHRS and YFSETQ. CDR3 region: CASSIGASHPRADTQYF. The DNA of the CDR3 is TGCGCCAGCAGTATTGGGGCTAGTCACCCCAGGGCAGATACGCAGTATTTT.

The chain links TRBV4-3 to TRBJ2-4; weak D call: TRBD2 (6 bases). This CDR3 region has 16 residues. The V and J ends lost 4 bases and 8 bases respectively, with 21 bases between them. Germline V gene lookup returns CDR1 LGHNA and CDR2 YSLEER. This CDR3 reads CASSPGRTIAGDIQYF. As DNA, the CDR3 is TGCGCCAGCAGCCCCGGAAGGACTATAGCTGGGGACATTCAGTACTTC.

Concerning this clone: This sample includes further DNA sequences coding for the same CDR3. This chain's CDR3 is CASSYPSGPSTDTQYF. The CDR3 DNA is TGTGCCAGCAGTTATCCTAGCGGTCCCAGCACAGATACGCAGTATTTT. This chain connects TRBV6-6 to TRBJ2-3, with 7 positions matching TRBD2. The CDR3 is 16 amino acids. The junction had 6 bases not matched to a gene; V was cut back by 3 bases and J by 0 bases. Germline V lookup: CDR1 MNHNY, CDR2 SVGAGI (reference sequence).

The rearrangement links TRBV9 to TRBJ2-1; D unclear. This CDR3 has 16 amino acids. Per the germline V gene, CDR1 is SGDLS and CDR2 is YYNGEE. V was clipped by 4 bases and J by 0 bases, with 14 bases between them. DNA of the CDR3: TGTGCCAGCAGCCGGCACTCCTCGAACTCCTACAATGAGCAGTTCTTC. This translates into CASSRHSSNSYNEQFF. Together with reference TRBV9 and TRBJ2-1, the CDR3 gives the full variable domain: DSGVTQTPKHLITATGQRVTLRCSPRSGDLSVYWYQQSLDQGLQFLIQYYNGEERAKGNILERFSAQQFPDLHSELNLSSLELGDSALYFCASSRHSSNSYNEQFFGPGTRLTVL.

V and J are TRBV19 and TRBJ2-1; weak D call: TRBD2 (7 bases). The CDR3 covers 17 residues. Germline V CDR1 and CDR2: LNHDA, SQIVND (reference sequence). V was trimmed by 5 bases and J by 3 bases, leaving 20 bases between them. The CDR3 DNA reads TGTGCCAGTAGTCAGGGGCGGGAGTCCAACATCTACAATGAGCAGTTCTTC. This codes for CASSQGRESNIYNEQFF. Based on the CDR3 plus reference TRBV19 and TRBJ2-1, the full variable domain is DGGITQSPKYLFRKEGQNVTLSCEQNLNHDAMYWYRQDPGQGLRLIYYSQIVNDFQKGDIAEGYSVSREKKESFPLTVTSAQKNPTAFYLCASSQGRESNIYNEQFFGPGTRLTVL.

Only one count was recorded for this clone. The V and J genes are TRBV7-9 and TRBJ2-5; 7 bases are shared with TRBD1. V trimming: 8 bases; J trimming: 4 bases; junction bases outside the gene matches: 13. The CDR3 sequence is 15 residues long. Germline V gives CDR1 SEHNR, CDR2 FQNEAQ (reference sequence). The CDR3 DNA is TGTGCCAGCGGTTGGGGAGACAGGGATCGAGAGACCCAGTACTTC. Protein: CASGWGDRDRETQYF.

The chain has TRBV11-2 and TRBJ2-1, with TRBD1 matching 7 bases. From germline, CDR1 is SGHAT and CDR2 FQNNGV. Trimming took 5 bases from V and 5 from J; bases not matched to a gene: 9. The CDR3 spans 15 residues. CDR3 amino acids: CASSLGTVRDNEQFF. The CDR3 coding sequence is TGTGCCAGCAGCCTAGGGACAGTCAGGGACAATGAGCAGTTCTTC.

V is TRBV27 and J is TRBJ2-1; 10 bases fit TRBD1. CDR3 size: 16 residues. CDR1 MNHEY and CDR2 SMNVEV come from the germline V gene (reference sequence). V lost 0 bases, J lost 4 bases, and 3 bases stayed unmatched. The CDR3 reads CASSLSGTGVYNEQFF. In nucleotides, the CDR3 is TGTGCCAGCAGTTTATCAGGGACAGGGGTATACAATGAGCAGTTCTTC.

Notes on this clone: This specimen includes other DNA sequences encoding the same CDR3. V usage is TRBV9 and J usage is TRBJ2-1, with TRBD2 as a possible D gene (5 bases). Germline values: CDR1 SGDLS, CDR2 YYNGEE. This CDR3 is 15 amino acids long. Trimming cost V 3 bases and J 0 bases, with 10 bases left between them. CDR3 bases: TGTGCCAGCAGCGCTCTAGCAGGCTCCTACAATGAGCAGTTCTTC. Translation: CASSALAGSYNEQFF.